This T cell receptor (beta chain) was identified in a study of blood T cell repertoires in COVID-19. This CDR3 is built from 15 residues. The germline V gene encodes CDR1 MRHNA and CDR2 SNTAGT. V was pared by 6 bases and J by 4 bases, with 8 bases of the junction left unmatched. Sequencing used immunoSEQ multiplex PCR; TCRdb keeps in-frame clones, though not all of them. The data show about 160,000 clones, more than 75% seen once. Sequencing was performed on peripheral blood. The V gene is TRBV6-4, the J gene TRBJ2-3, with 9 bases fitting TRBD2. The receptor was isolated from a man aged 35-49 years with acute or convalescent COVID-19. The CDR3 region has the DNA TGTGCCAGCAGCGAGGCCCTAGCGGGACCAGATACGCAGTATTTT. Translating it yields CASSEALAGPDTQYF.